This passage covers 27 T cell receptor beta chains from one sample sequenced in a study of beta chain features in type 1 diabetes. Reverse transcribing all isolated RNA meant expressed TCRB transcripts were sequenced. Measured with immunoSEQ multiplex PCR; TCRdb has only the in-frame clones, and not every one. Among around 340,000 clones, 15% to 20% were seen once, and the ten largest hold 0.035% to 0.055%. Sequencing was performed on naive CD4+ T cells from blood. The receptors were gathered from a woman aged 18-29 years in good health.

This clone was counted only a few times. The chain recombines TRBV10-3 with TRBJ2-7; D is undetermined. The CDR3 loop spans 13 amino acids. V dropped 3 bases and J dropped 4 bases, with 10 bases sitting between them. Per germline, CDR1 ENHRY and CDR2 SYGVKD. CDR3 nucleotides: TGTGCCATCAGTGATAACTACCATTACGAGCAGTACTTC. This codes for CAISDNYHYEQYF.

This clone was counted a few times. The chain employs TRBV5-1 and TRBJ2-1, with 9 bases fitting TRBD2. J lost 4 bases, V lost 0 bases, and 5 bases had no gene match. The V gene's germline CDR1 is SGHRS and CDR2 YFSETQ. CDR3 length: 16 amino acids. CDR3 sequence (DNA): TGCGCCAGCAGCTTGGATGTGGCGGGGGGGTACAATGAGCAGTTCTTC. Translating gives CASSLDVAGGYNEQFF. The full variable domain, with the rest looked up from reference TRBV5-1 and TRBJ2-1, is KAGVTQTPRYLIKTRGQQVTLSCSPISGHRSVSWYQQTPGQGLQFLFEYFSETQRNKGNFPGRFSGRQFSNSRSEMNVSTLELGDSALYLCASSLDVAGGYNEQFFGPGTRLTVL.

This sequence joins TRBV6-5 and TRBJ1-1, with D tentatively TRBD1 (5 bases). The CDR3 sequence is 14 residues long. Trimming shortened V by 4 bases and J by 0 bases, and 9 bases separated the two germline ends. Per the germline V gene, CDR1 is MNHEY and CDR2 is SVGAGI. The CDR3 bases are TGTGCCAGCAGTTCTTCAGGGATGAACACTGAAGCTTTCTTT. Translating gives CASSSSGMNTEAFF.

CDR3 sequence: CAFPGTGSSYEQYF. The CDR3 DNA follows: TGTGCCTTCCCAGGGACAGGCAGCTCCTACGAGCAGTACTTC. The V and J genes are TRBV21-1 and TRBJ2-7; the table gives TRBD1 as D, unverified against the DNA. TRBV21-1 is a pseudogene locus. The CDR3 runs to 14 residues.

V usage is TRBV5-1 and J usage is TRBJ2-3; TRBD1 matches 9 bases. Trimming at V came to 2 bases and at J to 2 bases, leaving 6 bases not matched to a gene. Germline assignment: CDR1 SGHRS and CDR2 YFSETQ. This CDR3 has 16 amino acids. The CDR3 here is CASSFGQGITTDTQYF. CDR3 DNA: TGCGCCAGCAGCTTTGGACAGGGGATAACCACAGATACGCAGTATTTT.

The rearrangement joins TRBV29-1 to TRBJ1-4; D is unclear. Trimming pared 3 bases from V and 8 bases from J, leaving 7 bases between. The CDR3 loop spans 11 amino acids. Germline CDR1 and CDR2: SQVTM and ANQGSEA. The chain's CDR3 is CSVDRKEKLFF. CDR3 in DNA: TGCAGCGTTGACAGGAAAGAAAAACTGTTTTTT.

This clone was detected a few times. The chain employs TRBV25-1 and TRBJ2-7; D is undetermined. The CDR3 is made up of 14 amino acids. Trimming cost V 1 base and J 1 base, with 8 bases left between them. Germline-derived CDR1 and CDR2 are MGHDK and SYGVNS. DNA for the CDR3: TGTGCCAGCAGTGAATCGCTCGCGTCCTACGAGCAGTACTTC. Its translation: CASSESLASYEQYF.

This clone has a handful of counts. The genes are TRBV29-1 and TRBJ2-2, with 7 positions matching TRBD2. Trimming at V came to 6 bases and at J to 4 bases, leaving 8 bases not matched to a gene. The CDR3 is 14 amino acids. CDR1 is SQVTM and CDR2 is ANQGSEA in the germline V gene. This CDR3 reads CSVPRREGTGELFF. The DNA for the CDR3 is TGCAGCGTGCCAAGAAGGGAGGGCACCGGGGAGCTGTTTTTT.

This chain connects TRBV7-8 to TRBJ1-2, with 7 nucleotides matching TRBD1. Unmatched junction bases numbered 9, after V lost 6 bases and J lost 8 bases. This CDR3 comprises 13 residues. From germline, CDR1 is SGHVS and CDR2 FQNEAQ. The CDR3 sequence is CASSMDRTRGYTF. The CDR3 DNA sequence: TGTGCCAGCAGTATGGACAGGACGAGGGGCTACACCTTC.

This clone was observed a few times. This chain links TRBV2 with TRBJ1-2; perhaps TRBD1 as D (5 bases). Deletions cut 4 bases from V and 4 bases from J, with 13 bases between. Germline V CDR1 and CDR2: SNHLY, FYNNEI. The CDR3 runs to 14 residues. CDR3 residues: CASSVPGTAYGYTF. Written as DNA, the CDR3 is TGTGCCAGCAGTGTTCCTGGGACTGCCTATGGCTACACCTTC.

The sample holds a few counts of this clone. The genes are TRBV5-1 and TRBJ2-7; unclear D gene. The CDR3 totals 13 residues. V was cut by 2 bases and J by 3 bases, with 9 bases left in between. CDR1 and CDR2 from the germline V gene are SGHRS and YFSETQ. CDR3 residues: CASSFGQFYEQYF. The CDR3 DNA follows: TGCGCCAGCAGCTTTGGGCAGTTCTACGAGCAGTACTTC.

The rearrangement joins TRBV5-4 to TRBJ1-2; perhaps TRBD1 as D (6 bases). The CDR3 extends over 14 amino acids. Trimming left V 4 bases short and J 8 bases short, with 18 bases between. Germline V gene sequence: CDR1 SGHNT, CDR2 YYREEE (reference sequence). The DNA of the CDR3 is TGTGCCAGCAGCCCAGAGGGGGGGTCTTCGGGCTACACCTTC. Translated, it gives CASSPEGGSSGYTF.

The chain has TRBV5-1 and TRBJ2-3; D is undetermined. The CDR3 has 12 residues. Trimming left V 2 bases short and J 4 bases short, with 5 bases between. CDR1 and CDR2 (germline): SGHRS, YFSETQ. CDR3 region: CASSLSADTQYF. Here the CDR3 DNA reads TGCGCCAGCAGCTTATCCGCAGATACGCAGTATTTT.

A few counts support this clone. J is TRBJ2-5 and V is TRBV27, with 7 bases lining up with TRBD1. This CDR3 has 14 amino acids. Unmatched junction bases numbered 3, after V lost 3 bases and J lost 2 bases. Germline CDR1 MNHEY, CDR2 SMNVEV (reference sequence). CDR3 residues: CASSFNRGQETQYF. Here the CDR3 DNA reads TGTGCCAGCAGTTTCAACAGGGGACAAGAGACCCAGTACTTC.

This clone was counted between two and nine times. The chain carries TRBV5-4 and TRBJ2-3; 14 bases fit TRBD2. CDR3 length: 18 amino acids. Germline V gives CDR1 SGHNT, CDR2 YYREEE (reference sequence). V was pared by 1 base and J by 2 bases, with 6 bases of the junction left unmatched. CDR3 loop: CASSLKRLAGGLTDTQYF. CDR3 nucleotide sequence: TGTGCCAGCAGCTTGAAGCGACTAGCGGGGGGGCTCACAGATACGCAGTATTTT.

The chain has TRBV7-9 and TRBJ2-2; D unclear. Trimming removed 2 bases at V and 2 bases at J, with 9 bases between. CDR3 length: 15 amino acids. The germline V gene encodes CDR1 SEHNR and CDR2 FQNEAQ (reference sequence). The CDR3 protein is CASSLRRLNTGELFF. CDR3 nucleotide sequence: TGTGCCAGCAGCTTAAGGCGACTCAACACCGGGGAGCTGTTTTTT. The whole variable domain, filled in from reference TRBV7-9 and TRBJ2-2, reads DTGVSQNPRHKITKRGQNVTFRCDPISEHNRLYWYRQTLGQGPEFLTYFQNEAQLEKSRLLSDRFSAERPKGSFSTLEIQRTEQGDSAMYLCASSLRRLNTGELFFGEGSRLTVL.

This clone has only a few counts. The chain couples TRBV30 to TRBJ1-5; 7 bases line up with TRBD1. Germline V CDR1 and CDR2: GTSNPN, SVGIG (reference sequence). CDR3 length: 14 residues. The junction had 5 bases not matched to a gene; V was cut back by 3 bases and J by 3 bases. This CDR3 is CAWRGQSDNQPQHF. In DNA, the CDR3 is TGTGCCTGGAGGGGACAGTCCGACAATCAGCCCCAGCATTTT.

The chain joins TRBV11-2 to TRBJ2-4; D gene unclear. The V end was cut by 5 bases, the J end by 7 bases, with 15 bases between. The CDR3 loop spans 14 amino acids. Germline CDR1 reads SGHAT; CDR2 reads FQNNGV. The chain's CDR3 is CASSPRLGENIQYF. CDR3 coding DNA: TGTGCCAGCAGCCCACGATTGGGCGAGAACATTCAGTACTTC. The entire variable domain, with the rest obtained from reference TRBV11-2 and TRBJ2-4, is as follows: EAGVAQSPRYKIIEKRQSVAFWCNPISGHATLYWYQQILGQGPKLLIQFQNNGVVDDSQLPKDRFSAERLKGVDSTLKIQPAKLEDSAVYLCASSPRLGENIQYFGAGTRLSVL.

In this sample, this clone turned up a few times. The chain couples TRBV10-2 to TRBJ2-1; D is possibly TRBD2 (6 bases). This CDR3 contains 12 residues. Deletions cut 6 bases from V and 15 bases from J, with 18 bases between. The germline V gene has CDR1 WSHSY and CDR2 SAAADI. CDR3 region: CASRHAQEGRFF. CDR3 DNA: TGCGCCAGCAGACACGCGCAGGAGGGGAGGTTCTTC.

The V call is TRBV6-5, the J call TRBJ1-6; D not resolved. Trimming took off 2 bases at V and 7 bases at J, with 9 bases between the two ends. The germline CDR1 and CDR2 sequences are MNHEY and SVGAGI. This CDR3 contains 14 residues. CDR3 DNA: TGTGCCAGCAGTTACGGGCCGAAAAATTCACCCCTCCACTTT. Its translation: CASSYGPKNSPLHF.

The V gene is TRBV7-6, the J gene TRBJ2-5, with 7 bases identical to TRBD1. The J segment lost 2 bases and the V segment lost 6 bases, leaving 9 bases of the junction unmatched. The germline CDR1 and CDR2 sequences are SGHVS and FNYEAQ. The CDR3 covers 15 residues. The CDR3 bases are TGTGCCAGCAGATTCGGACAGGCGATACAAGAGACCCAGTACTTC. The encoded protein is CASRFGQAIQETQYF.

The chain couples TRBV18 to TRBJ2-3; D unclear. This CDR3 region has 15 residues. Germline CDR1 KGHSH, CDR2 LQKENI. Trimming stripped 2 bases from V and 6 bases from J, with 15 bases between. In nucleotides, the CDR3 is TGTGCCAGCTCACCAAATCCCCTAGTCGTTGATACGCAGTATTTT. Protein: CASSPNPLVVDTQYF.

This clone has just a few counts. The gene calls are TRBV7-8 and TRBJ1-1; D is possibly TRBD1 (6 bases). CDR1 and CDR2 (germline): SGHVS, FQNEAQ. The CDR3 runs 13 residues. Trimming shortened V by 0 bases and J by 10 bases, and 12 bases separated the two germline ends. The CDR3 DNA is TGTGCCAGCAGCTTAGCCCACAGGGAAGGAGCTTTCTTT. Amino acid sequence: CASSLAHREGAFF.

This chain links TRBV15 with TRBJ2-3, with D possibly being TRBD1 (6 bases). The V end lost 2 bases, the J end lost 2 bases, and 14 bases lay between the germline ends. The CDR3 loop spans 16 amino acids. Per germline, CDR1 LNHNV and CDR2 YYDKDF (reference sequence). The CDR3 sequence is CATSRTGQTVTDTQYF. The CDR3 nucleotides read TGTGCCACCAGCAGAACCGGACAGACTGTCACAGATACGCAGTATTTT. Looking up the rest from reference TRBV15 and TRBJ2-3 gives the full variable domain: DAMVIQNPRYQVTQFGKPVTLSCSQTLNHNVMYWYQQKSSQAPKLLFHYYDKDFNNEADTPDNFQSRRPNTSFCFLDIRSPGLGDTAMYLCATSRTGQTVTDTQYFGPGTRLTVL.

This clone was seen a few times. The V gene is TRBV5-4, the J gene TRBJ2-7, with D possibly TRBD2 on 6 matching bases. The ends were cut back, 1 base at V and 0 bases at J, with 8 bases in the middle. The CDR3 spans 14 residues. Germline-derived CDR1 and CDR2 are SGHNT and YYREEE (reference sequence). CDR3 sequence reads: CASSLRGVSYEQYF. The CDR3 DNA follows: TGTGCCAGCAGCTTGCGCGGGGTCTCCTACGAGCAGTACTTC.

The V and J genes are TRBV2 and TRBJ1-1, with D possibly being TRBD1 (5 bases). The germline V and J ends were trimmed by 9 bases and 7 bases, with 12 bases remaining between them. Germline lookup yields CDR1 SNHLY and CDR2 FYNNEI. This CDR3 has 11 residues. This chain's CDR3 is CARGKGLEAFF. As DNA, the CDR3 is TGTGCCAGGGGCAAGGGACTTGAAGCTTTCTTT.

In its sample, this clone was seen a few times. The V gene is TRBV5-1, the J gene TRBJ2-1, with 7 bases aligning to TRBD1. Germline values: CDR1 SGHRS, CDR2 YFSETQ. The V segment lost 4 bases and the J segment 7 bases; nucleotides outside the gene matches: 5. The CDR3 runs to 13 residues. The CDR3 sequence is CASSRGQSNEQFF. The CDR3 nucleotides are TGCGCCAGCAGCAGGGGACAGTCAAATGAGCAGTTCTTC.